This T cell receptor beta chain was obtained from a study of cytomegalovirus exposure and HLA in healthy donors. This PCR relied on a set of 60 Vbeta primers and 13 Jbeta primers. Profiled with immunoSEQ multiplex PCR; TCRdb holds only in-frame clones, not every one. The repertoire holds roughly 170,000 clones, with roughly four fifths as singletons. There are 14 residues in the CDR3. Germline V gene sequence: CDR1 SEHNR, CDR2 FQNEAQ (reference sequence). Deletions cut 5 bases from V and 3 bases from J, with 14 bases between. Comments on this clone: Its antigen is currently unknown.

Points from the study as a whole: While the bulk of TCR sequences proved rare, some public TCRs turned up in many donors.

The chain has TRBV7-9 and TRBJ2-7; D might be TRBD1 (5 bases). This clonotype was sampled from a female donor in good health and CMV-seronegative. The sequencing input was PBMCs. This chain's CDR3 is CASSLTGNLYEQYF. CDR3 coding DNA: TGTGCCAGCAGCCTCACAGGAAACCTCTACGAGCAGTACTTC.